This is a list of T cell receptor beta chains from one sample in a study of identical twins. TCRdb recomputed calls from the 5' RACE reads with MiXCR, one row per CDR3 protein. The sample records about 530,000 distinct CDR3 sequences, approximately 20% being singletons. The sample was also reused in another study, on yellow fever vaccine responses in identical twins.

Material for sequencing was CD4+ T cells sorted from blood. The receptors derive from a young woman in good health. Each CDR3 is given with its conserved first and last residue. A D gene is named only where the DNA matches it firmly.

V gene	D gene	CDR3 protein
TRBV3-1	TRBD1	CASSTGTGALGEQFF
TRBV29-1	NA	CSVSRRGSYNEQFF
TRBV12-3/TRBV12-4	NA	CASKRDLLAYEQFF
TRBV27	TRBD2	CASRTSGSSEQYF
TRBV2	NA	CASSEVAGGAGELFF
TRBV15	TRBD1	CATSRLTGGTDTQYF
TRBV6-1	TRBD2	CASSRGGLTDTQYF
TRBV4-1	NA	CASSPWTRLLNTGELFF
TRBV5-5	NA	CASGVDYGYTF
TRBV12-3/TRBV12-4	TRBD2	CATNSLAGGETQYF
TRBV15	TRBD1	CATSSRQGNNYGYTF
TRBV5-1	NA	CASSLGSGENIQYF
TRBV5-1	NA	CASSTGWDGNTGELFF
TRBV18	NA	CASSTTAGGLGNEQFF
TRBV20-1	NA	CSAGRTNQPQHF
TRBV7-2	TRBD1	CASRKGQDVRYEQYF
TRBV5-1	NA	CASTRTGQTHSSGANVLTF
TRBV4-1	NA	CASSQGGTRELFF
TRBV2	NA	CASSVSSYEQYF
TRBV3-1	TRBD2	CASSSSGGAGETQYF
TRBV12-3/TRBV12-4	TRBD1	CASSHTGGATEAFF
TRBV15	NA	CATSRDYTEWTEAFF
TRBV20-1	NA	CSARGRGLAQNQPQHF
TRBV11-2	NA	CASSLRGAYTGELFF
TRBV10-2	NA	CASSGGRTGELFF
TRBV7-2	NA	CASSLSQANYGYTF
TRBV10-3	TRBD2	CAISESSTSGMVGELFF
TRBV28	NA	CASLTDSGANVLTF
TRBV12-3/TRBV12-4	NA	CASRGRVWDTDTQYF
TRBV9	TRBD2	CASSVAAGVGDEQFF
TRBV5-1	TRBD1	CASSLYRGERNEQFF
TRBV2	TRBD2	CASSAGTSGSLDTQYF
TRBV20-1	NA	CSARTYRDQPQHF
TRBV20-1	TRBD2	CSARGRLAGGSGELFF
TRBV3-1	TRBD2	CASSPQAGGRYGANVLTF
TRBV24-1	NA	CATSDRTVPPIF
TRBV5-1	NA	CASSSGTEAYEQYF
TRBV5-1	NA	CASSTQSSYNEQFF
TRBV19	NA	CASSPSGNVKGYEQYF
TRBV20-1	TRBD1	CSARGTASYEKLFF
TRBV20-1	NA	CSASGPFYNEQFF
TRBV5-6	NA	CASSLALSGPQETQYF
TRBV11-2	NA	CASSLKVVSAEAFF
TRBV12-3/TRBV12-4	TRBD1	CASSSQGALQPQHF
TRBV3-1	NA	CASSPRSATIYNEQFF
TRBV20-1	NA	CSARDPRVSNTEAFF
TRBV21-1	NA	CASSKALAGGGTDTQYF
TRBV6-1	NA	CASSEMKGVGGRNTEAFF
TRBV4-2	NA	CASSQDSAYEQYF
TRBV7-9	NA	CASSPARAAKDTQYF